This T cell receptor beta chain came from a study of vaccination and CD4 T cells after COVID-19. Study details: The stimulating agents, overlapping spike peptides, came from SARS-CoV-2, HCoV-NL63, HCoV-OC43 and HCoV-229E. General study points: Convalescent patients' vaccine-specific clones were spike mono-reactive in 304 of 307 cases.

Treatment meaning: approximately 10-day PBMC culture with coronavirus spike peptide pools or control peptides (ViraFEST assay). Sequencing of DNA taken from cultured CD4+ T cells relied on the Oncomine TCR Beta short-read assay. Via MiXCR, TCRdb re-called the PCR reads, giving one row per CDR3 protein. The data hold roughly 8,200 distinct CDR3 sequences, with 23% observed a single time. This clonotype turned up a few times. Its antigen is not identified. The receptor's source is a human donor with COVID-19. Sequenced input: cultured CD4+ T cells from blood.

CDR3 nucleotides: TGTGCCAGTTCCTATTGGGCAGATACGCAGTATTTT. As protein: CASSYWADTQYF. The genes are TRBV2 and TRBJ2-3, with no clear D. Trimming removed 9 bases at V and 4 bases at J, with 11 bases between. CDR3 length equals 12 residues. Germline V CDR1 and CDR2: SNHLY, FYNNEI.